Reported below is one T cell receptor beta chain. The table lists this clone with a count of one. Its antigen is unknown. Qualities for individual bases were not recorded, and no much larger clone is one base off. From the germline V gene, CDR1 is SGDLS and CDR2 is YYNGEE. V loses 3 bases at its end and J loses 7 bases; junction bases beyond the gene matches: 9. Its CDR3 holds 16 amino acids, cysteine through phenylalanine. The only DNA kept is the CDR3, 48 bases in frame from the first base. The sample is drawn from a study of blood T cell repertoires in COVID-19 (TCRdb year 2020). Regarding the research as a whole: The collaborator samples originated in the United States, Italy and Spain and spanned the acute and convalescent phases of COVID-19. The material from the prospective study consisted of cDNA or gDNA derived from T cells, B-cell-depleted T cells, or PBMCs. Nearly every sample came with metadata listing a de-identified subject ID, COVID-19 status, age in years and sex. The repertoires were made available in a free public database intended to serve as a resource for research on the immune response to SARS-CoV-2. HLA class I and class II types, where available, came from metadata supplied by the sample provider rather than from assay-based typing. Samples came from the ongoing ImmuneRACE study (first 160 participants) plus 1,254 subjects from 6 global collaborators. Deeply sampled blood TCRbeta repertoires from subjects exposed to, actively infected with, or recovered from COVID-19 were included in the dataset.

The immunoSEQ Assay, a bias-controlled multiplex PCR, was used to amplify TCRbeta CDR3 regions from genomic DNA. The source study handled its data this way. Nucleated cell counts per sample were estimated from amplification of reference gene primers within the assay. To quantify the absolute abundance of each unique TCRbeta CDR3 rearrangement, sequence reads were collapsed and filtered. For each sample, productive Simpson clonality was calculated as the square root of Simpson's diversity index over productive rearrangements. The immuneACCESS repertoire file appears here via TCRdb, limited to in-frame rearrangements. These files lack a portion of the clones; in checked studies, under half of the deficit traces to unresolved V genes, and the cause of the others is not known. V and J calls and clone size are those listed in that table; D and trimming were worked out from the DNA. The sample profile shows roughly 150,000 clones; about four fifths of them were found once. The ten largest clonotypes hold about 1.9% of the sample.

The full study reports these points: Clinical and demographic metadata were provided uncurated, with the amount varying by source and participant.

Whole blood was collected in K2EDTA tubes by collaborating institutions according to the institutions' own protocols. For TCRbeta analysis, collaborators shipped samples as frozen whole blood, isolated PBMCs, or DNA extracted from either of those sample types. The TCR sequence derives from a woman of 80 years or more with acute or convalescent COVID-19. The specimen sequenced was peripheral blood. The V and J genes are TRBV9 and TRBJ2-2, and 10 junctional nucleotides match TRBD1. The bases are TGTGCCAGCAGCGCGGGACAGGGGATGATTAACGGGGAGCTGTTTTTT. Its translation is CASSAGQGMINGELFF. Outside the CDR3, residues come from the reference TRBV9 and TRBJ2-2 proteins, so the full variable domain is: DSGVTQTPKHLITATGQRVTLRCSPRSGDLSVYWYQQSLDQGLQFLIQYYNGEERAKGNILERFSAQQFPDLHSELNLSSLELGDSALYFCASSAGQGMINGELFFGEGSRLTVL.